This T cell receptor (beta chain) was identified during a study of blood T cell repertoires in COVID-19. About the research overall: Acute and convalescent COVID-19 specimens originated in the United States, Italy and Spain.

The J segment lost 3 bases and the V segment lost 3 bases, leaving 10 bases of the junction unmatched. This CDR3 is 18 amino acids long. Germline-derived CDR1 and CDR2 are SGHAT and FQNNGV. Authors' data handling: Estimation of nucleated cell counts relied on the amplification of reference gene primers. Profiled with immunoSEQ multiplex PCR; TCRdb holds only in-frame clones, not every one. D and trimming were read from the DNA, whereas the V and J calls and clone size are those reported in that table. Among around 320,000 clones listed, 89% were seen once. The receptor was derived from a woman aged 25 to 39 with COVID-19, enrolled during active disease. This chain connects TRBV11-2 to TRBJ2-3; 12 nucleotides match TRBD1. Sequencing used peripheral blood. CDR3 residues: CASSFILGQGAGTDTQYF. The CDR3, as DNA: TGTGCCAGCAGCTTTATCCTGGGACAGGGGGCAGGGACAGATACGCAGTATTTT.